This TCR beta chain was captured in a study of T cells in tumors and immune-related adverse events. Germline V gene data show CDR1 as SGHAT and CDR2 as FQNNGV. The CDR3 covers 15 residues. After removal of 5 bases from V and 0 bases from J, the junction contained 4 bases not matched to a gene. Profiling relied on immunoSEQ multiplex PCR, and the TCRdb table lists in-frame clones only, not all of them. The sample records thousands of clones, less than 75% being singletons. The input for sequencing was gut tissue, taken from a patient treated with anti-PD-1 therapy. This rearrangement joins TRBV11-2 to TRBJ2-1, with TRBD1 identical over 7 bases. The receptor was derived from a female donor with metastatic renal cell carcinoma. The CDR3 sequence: CASSRGGLSYNEQFF. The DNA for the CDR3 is TGTGCCAGCAGCAGAGGGGGCCTCTCCTACAATGAGCAGTTCTTC.